Below, 21 T cell receptor beta chains from the same sample are listed, as sequenced in a study of T cell responses to AZD1222 COVID-19 vaccine. The protocol was immunoSEQ multiplex PCR, while the TCRdb copy is restricted to in-frame clones and leaves out a portion. The data contain some 120,000 clones, around 89% of them singletons. This sample comprised peripheral blood, obtained on day 0 of AZD1222 vaccination. These receptors were obtained from an adult in good health.

This clone showed up just once. The V and J genes are TRBV5-6 and TRBJ2-2, with 7 bases matching TRBD2. After removal of 7 bases from V and 0 bases from J, the junction contained 9 bases not matched to a gene. CDR1 SGHDT and CDR2 YYEEEE come from the germline V gene. The CDR3 is made up of 16 amino acids. The CDR3 coding sequence is TGTGCCAGCCTCGTTGGGAGGGGCGCGAACACCGGGGAGCTGTTTTTT. Protein product: CASLVGRGANTGELFF.

The chain is built from TRBV10-3 and TRBJ2-1; 10 bases are shared with TRBD2. J was trimmed by 0 bases and V by 10 bases; bases with no gene match: 12. The length of the CDR3 is 17 residues. Germline CDR1 and CDR2: ENHRY and SYGVKD. The CDR3 loop reads CATFGTSAMSSYNEQFF. The DNA of the CDR3 is TGTGCCACATTCGGGACTAGCGCGATGAGCTCCTACAATGAGCAGTTCTTC.

The table lists this clone with a count of one. The chain employs TRBV3-1 (or the pseudogene TRBV3-2) and TRBJ1-1, with 8 bases identical to TRBD1. Germline trimming cut 1 base from V and 9 bases from J; bases unmatched to any gene: 13. The CDR3 contains 16 residues. CDR1 and CDR2 (germline): LGHDT, YNNKEL (reference sequence). The DNA of the CDR3 is TGTGCCAGCAGCCAAGCGGCGTTGGAGGCAGGGGGCAAAGCTTTCTTT. Translating gives CASSQAALEAGGKAFF.

The V call is TRBV11-3, the J call TRBJ2-3; D might be TRBD1 or TRBD2, each matching 5 bases. The CDR3 is 15 amino acids. Trimming removed 5 bases at V and 4 bases at J, with 16 bases between. Germline V CDR1 and CDR2: SGHNT, YENEEA. The CDR3: CASSPTSGRADTQYF. As DNA, the CDR3 is TGTGCCAGCAGCCCCACAAGCGGCAGGGCAGATACGCAGTATTTT.

The chain employs TRBV28 and TRBJ2-1; D unresolved. The CDR3 spans 14 residues. Trimming left V 2 bases short and J 2 bases short, with 7 bases between. CDR1 and CDR2 from the germline V gene are MDHEN and SYDVKM. The CDR3 loop is CASSLRNTYNEQFF. The CDR3 bases are TGTGCCAGCAGTTTAAGAAACACCTACAATGAGCAGTTCTTC.

This chain's CDR3 is CASSLSPVREGQPQHF. DNA for the CDR3: TGTGCCAGCTCACTGTCACCGGTTAGAGAGGGACAGCCCCAGCATTTT. This chain joins TRBV18 and TRBJ1-5; unclear D gene. Germline CDR1 KGHSH, CDR2 LQKENI. V shed 4 bases and J shed 7 bases, with 20 bases lying between them. The CDR3 totals 16 residues.

The V call is TRBV6-5, the J call TRBJ1-6; D gene unclear. The CDR3 spans 15 residues. V was trimmed by 1 base and J by 5 bases, leaving 9 bases between them. Germline loops: CDR1 MNHEY, CDR2 SVGAGI. The DNA for the CDR3 is TGTGCCAGCAGTTACTGGGGTATCGATAATTCACCCCTCCACTTT. Amino acid sequence: CASSYWGIDNSPLHF.

The rearrangement joins TRBV5-1 to TRBJ2-1, with 8 positions matching TRBD2. Trimming at V came to 5 bases and at J to 7 bases, leaving 17 bases not matched to a gene. The germline gives CDR1 SGHRS, CDR2 YFSETQ. This CDR3 spans 17 amino acids. CDR3 DNA: TGCGCCAGCAGTTTAAACCCCCCGGGAGGGGGTGGGAATGAGCAGTTCTTC. Its protein is CASSLNPPGGGGNEQFF.

The chain couples TRBV27 to TRBJ1-5; TRBD1 agrees at 12 bases. Per the germline V gene, CDR1 is MNHEY and CDR2 is SMNVEV (reference sequence). The junction had 1 base not matched to a gene; V was cut back by 8 bases and J by 8 bases. The CDR3 loop spans 12 amino acids. Written as DNA, the CDR3 is TGTGCCAGCGGGACAGGGGGCGAGCCCCAGCATTTT. This translates into CASGTGGEPQHF.

DNA for the CDR3: TGTGCCAGTAGGACCAAAAACATTCAGTACTTC. As protein: CASRTKNIQYF. This rearrangement joins TRBV12-3 or TRBV12-4 to TRBJ2-4; D not resolved. V was shortened by 9 bases and J by 2 bases, with 5 bases between the two germline ends. The CDR3 has 11 residues.

In its sample, this clone was seen a few times. The genes are TRBV18 and TRBJ2-7; TRBD2 might be the D (6 bases). Germline V CDR1 and CDR2: KGHSH, LQKENI. V was clipped by 3 bases and J by 4 bases, with 7 bases between them. The CDR3 runs 12 residues. The chain's CDR3 is CASSPGGYEQYF. The CDR3 DNA reads TGTGCCAGCTCACCTGGGGGGTACGAGCAGTACTTC.

The chain couples TRBV9 to TRBJ2-3; D is possibly TRBD2 (6 bases). CDR1 SGDLS and CDR2 YYNGEE come from the germline V gene. The CDR3 covers 15 residues. V was clipped by 0 bases and J by 2 bases, with 10 bases between them. CDR3 bases: TGTGCCAGCAGCGTAGCGGGAGAGAACACAGATACGCAGTATTTT. Encoded protein: CASSVAGENTDTQYF.

The rearrangement links TRBV11-2 to TRBJ1-1; possible D gene TRBD1, 5 bases. Between the trimmed V and J ends, which lost 2 bases and 6 bases, there was a span of 16 bases. In germline, CDR1 is SGHAT, CDR2 FQNNGV. This CDR3 comprises 15 residues. CDR3 sequence: CASSLYRSPDPEAFF. CDR3 coding DNA: TGTGCCAGCAGCTTATACAGGAGCCCGGACCCTGAAGCTTTCTTT.

The chain couples TRBV5-4 to TRBJ1-2; D ambiguous. Trimming removed 4 bases at V and 4 bases at J, with 14 bases between. The germline V gene has CDR1 SGHNT and CDR2 YYREEE (reference sequence). The CDR3 runs to 14 residues. This CDR3 is CASSPEGGFYGYTF. The CDR3 DNA reads TGTGCCAGCAGCCCTGAGGGCGGGTTCTATGGCTACACCTTC.

This clone was picked up one time. The V call is TRBV28, the J call TRBJ1-4; 8 bases map to TRBD1. V was clipped by 5 bases and J by 6 bases; unmatched bases: 8. CDR3 size: 15 residues. In germline, CDR1 is MDHEN, CDR2 SYDVKM. The CDR3 sequence: CASSQPGQGYEKLFF. DNA of the CDR3: TGTGCCAGCAGTCAACCCGGACAGGGCTATGAAAAACTGTTTTTT.

The chain links TRBV6-2 or TRBV6-3 to TRBJ2-7; TRBD1 matches at 7 bases. V dropped 6 bases and J dropped 3; count of bases not matched to a gene: 8. This CDR3 is 14 amino acids long. CDR1 MNHEY and CDR2 SVGEGT come from the germline V gene. The CDR3, as DNA: TGTGCCAGCAGGCCTAAGTGGGACAGCTACGAGCAGTACTTC. Its translation is CASRPKWDSYEQYF.

This clone has a single count. This rearrangement joins TRBV14 to TRBJ2-5; either TRBD1 or TRBD2 may fit D (5 bases each). V was clipped by 4 bases and J by 4 bases, with 13 bases between them. Germline lookup yields CDR1 SGHDN and CDR2 FVKESK. The CDR3 length is 14 residues. CDR3 coding DNA: TGTGCCAGCAGCCCTAGAACGGGGCGAGAGACCCAGTACTTC. It specifies CASSPRTGRETQYF.

This chain joins TRBV12-3 or TRBV12-4 and TRBJ1-1; D gene ambiguous. The CDR3 totals 12 residues. Trimming left V 1 base short and J 7 bases short, with 7 bases between. CDR3 DNA: TGTGCCAGCAGTTTAGGTCGGAGTGAAGCTTTCTTT. It encodes CASSLGRSEAFF.

V gene TRBV7-9 combines with J gene TRBJ2-3, with D hard to call. Germline V lookup: CDR1 SEHNR, CDR2 FQNEAQ (reference sequence). V was shortened by 2 bases and J by 1 base, with 10 bases between the two germline ends. The CDR3 totals 15 residues. CDR3 nucleotide sequence: TGTGCCAGCAGCTTACCCACGTACCGCACAGATACGCAGTATTTT. Translated: CASSLPTYRTDTQYF.

The chain employs TRBV9 and TRBJ1-3; maybe TRBD1 (6 bases). This CDR3 contains 18 residues. V was shortened by 4 bases and J by 4 bases, with 24 bases between the two germline ends. CDR1 and CDR2 (germline): SGDLS, YYNGEE. This CDR3 reads CASSLRWGASLGGNTIYF. DNA of the CDR3: TGTGCCAGCAGCCTCCGTTGGGGGGCTTCTTTGGGAGGAAACACCATATATTTT.

V is TRBV4-3 and J is TRBJ1-2; D not certain. The CDR3 loop spans 17 amino acids. Trimming took off 1 base at V and 10 bases at J, with 25 bases between the two ends. CDR1 LGHNA and CDR2 YSLEER come from the germline V gene. CDR3 coding DNA: TGCGCCAGCAGCCAAGGTGCGGGCCACGCGGGCCTGAGGGTCTACACCTTC. Translating it yields CASSQGAGHAGLRVYTF.